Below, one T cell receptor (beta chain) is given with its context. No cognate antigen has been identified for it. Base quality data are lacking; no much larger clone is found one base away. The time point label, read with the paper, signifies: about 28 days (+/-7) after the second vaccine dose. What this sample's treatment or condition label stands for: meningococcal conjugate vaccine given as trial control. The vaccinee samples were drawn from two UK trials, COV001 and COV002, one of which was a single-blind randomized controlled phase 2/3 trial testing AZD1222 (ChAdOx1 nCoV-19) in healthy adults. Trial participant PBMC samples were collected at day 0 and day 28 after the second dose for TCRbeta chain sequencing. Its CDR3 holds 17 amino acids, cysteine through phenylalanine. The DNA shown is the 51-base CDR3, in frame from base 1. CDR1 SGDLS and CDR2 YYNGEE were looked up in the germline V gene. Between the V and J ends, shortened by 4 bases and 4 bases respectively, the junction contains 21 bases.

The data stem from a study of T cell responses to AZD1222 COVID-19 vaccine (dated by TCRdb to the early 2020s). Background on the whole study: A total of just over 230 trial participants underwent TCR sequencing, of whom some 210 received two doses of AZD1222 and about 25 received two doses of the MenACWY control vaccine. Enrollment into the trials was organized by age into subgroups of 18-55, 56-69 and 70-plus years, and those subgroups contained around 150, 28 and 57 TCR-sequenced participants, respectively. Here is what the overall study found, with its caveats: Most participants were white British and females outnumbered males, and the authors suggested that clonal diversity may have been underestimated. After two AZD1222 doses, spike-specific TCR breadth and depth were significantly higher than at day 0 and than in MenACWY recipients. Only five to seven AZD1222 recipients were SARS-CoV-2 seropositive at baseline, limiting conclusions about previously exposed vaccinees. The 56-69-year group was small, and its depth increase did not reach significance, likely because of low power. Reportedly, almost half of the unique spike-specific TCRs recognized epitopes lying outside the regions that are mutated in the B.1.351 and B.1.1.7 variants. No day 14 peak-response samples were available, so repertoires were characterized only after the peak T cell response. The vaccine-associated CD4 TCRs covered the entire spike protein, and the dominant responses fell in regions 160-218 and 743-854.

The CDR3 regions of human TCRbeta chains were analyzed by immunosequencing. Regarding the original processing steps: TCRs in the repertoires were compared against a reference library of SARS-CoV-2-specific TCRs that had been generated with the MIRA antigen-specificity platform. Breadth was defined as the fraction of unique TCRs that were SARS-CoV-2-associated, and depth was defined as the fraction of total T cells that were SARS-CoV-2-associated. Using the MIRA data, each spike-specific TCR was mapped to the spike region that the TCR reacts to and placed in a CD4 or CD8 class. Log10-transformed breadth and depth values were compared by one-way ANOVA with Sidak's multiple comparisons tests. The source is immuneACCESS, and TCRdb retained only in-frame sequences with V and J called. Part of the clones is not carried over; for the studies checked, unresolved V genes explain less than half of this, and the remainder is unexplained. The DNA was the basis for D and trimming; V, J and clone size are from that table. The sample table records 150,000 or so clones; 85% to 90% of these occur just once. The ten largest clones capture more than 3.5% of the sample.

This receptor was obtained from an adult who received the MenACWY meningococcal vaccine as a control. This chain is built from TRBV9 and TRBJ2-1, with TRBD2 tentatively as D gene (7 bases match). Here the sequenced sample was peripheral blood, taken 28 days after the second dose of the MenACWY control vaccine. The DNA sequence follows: TGTGCCAGCAGCCCGAGGGGGGGGGCTAGCTTTTACAATGAGCAGTTCTTC. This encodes CASSPRGGASFYNEQFF.